These 6 T cell receptor beta chains originate from one sample sequenced in a study of cytomegalovirus exposure and HLA in healthy donors. Use of 60 Vbeta and 13 Jbeta primers characterized the PCR. TCRdb's copy holds only in-frame clones and misses some; the assay was immunoSEQ multiplex PCR. The sample has roughly 150,000 clones, approximately 84% seen once. Sequencing was carried out using PBMCs. The receptors derive from a woman under 30 in good health and CMV-seronegative.

V is TRBV6-1 and J is TRBJ1-2; 11 nucleotides line up with TRBD1. The CDR3 sequence is 16 residues long. Trimming removed 4 bases from V and 6 bases from J; junction bases left unmatched: 10. Germline V CDR1 and CDR2: MNHNS, SASEGT. The CDR3 sequence: CASSVGGQGALDGYTF. The CDR3 nucleotides are TGTGCCAGCAGTGTGGGTGGACAGGGGGCGTTAGATGGCTACACCTTC.

The chain recombines TRBV29-1 with TRBJ2-5; D gene uncertain. The J call could be wrong; TRBJ2-7 is a better fit for the DNA end. From germline, CDR1 is SQVTM and CDR2 ANQGSEA. The length of the CDR3 is 13 residues. The CDR3 is CSVEGDIPYEQYF. For the CDR3, the DNA is TGCAGCGTTGAGGGCGACATTCCCTACGAGCAGTACTTC.

This clone has just one count. V and J are TRBV30 and TRBJ2-7, with 14 bases identical to TRBD2. Germline values: CDR1 GTSNPN, CDR2 SVGIG (reference sequence). V lost 5 bases to trimming and J lost 5 bases; unmatched junction nucleotides: 11. This CDR3 comprises 16 residues. DNA for the CDR3: TGTGCCTGGTTAAGGAAAGGGACTAGCGGGAGCCACGAGCAGTACTTC. This translates into CAWLRKGTSGSHEQYF.

The rearrangement joins TRBV5-1 to TRBJ1-4; perhaps TRBD1 as D (6 bases). Trimming cost V 3 bases and J 3 bases, with 12 bases left between them. The CDR3 extends over 15 amino acids. CDR1 and CDR2 (germline): SGHRS, YFSETQ. The DNA of the CDR3 is TGCGCCAGCAGCTCGATAGGGGGGGCTAATGAAAAACTGTTTTTT. Its translation: CASSSIGGANEKLFF.

J is TRBJ1-3 and V is TRBV4-1; D is possibly TRBD1 (6 bases). The V end was cut by 5 bases, the J end by 0 bases, with 23 bases between. CDR1 and CDR2 (germline): MGHRA, YSYEKL. The CDR3 consists of 19 residues. This CDR3 reads CASSFRVRDTKSSGNTIYF. Written as DNA, the CDR3 is TGCGCCAGCAGCTTTCGCGTCCGGGACACAAAGAGCTCTGGAAACACCATATATTTT.

The chain joins TRBV7-8 to TRBJ2-5, with 8 nucleotides matching TRBD1. The CDR3 consists of 15 residues. V lost 5 bases, J lost 4 bases, and 9 bases stayed unmatched. Germline CDR1 reads SGHVS; CDR2 reads FQNEAQ. CDR3 DNA sequence: TGTGCCAGCAGCACCCAGACAGGGGCGGGAGAGACCCAGTACTTC. It is translated as CASSTQTGAGETQYF.